The 17 T cell receptor beta chains listed next were all sequenced from one sample in a study of CXCR3-negative and CXCR3-positive naive CD8 T cells. Broader study findings: The study found more hydrophobic TRB CDR3s in CXCR3-positive naive cells than in CXCR3-negative naive cells.

UMI labels and 5' RACE were used to prepare the TRB cDNA libraries. TCRdb reprocessed the 5' RACE reads and stores each CDR3 protein as one record, lacking DNA. The table lists 4,500 to 5,000 distinct CDR3 sequences, with 2% to 3% in the top ten. No antigen has been assigned to these receptors. Sequenced input: naive CXCR3+ CD8+ T cells from blood. The subset was: CD45RO-CCR7+CD27+CD95- naive CD8+ T cells expressing CXCR3 (TNR3+). These receptors all stem from a human donor in good health. Some clones in this sample may be carry-over from other donors' samples.

V and J are TRBV27 and TRBJ1-2. This CDR3 comprises 17 residues. The germline CDR1 and CDR2 sequences are MNHEY and SMNVEV (reference sequence). CDR3 amino acids: CASIPSGGSRSNYGYTF.

The chain is built from TRBV29-1 and TRBJ2-7. The CDR3 loop spans 12 amino acids. Germline V gene sequence: CDR1 SQVTM, CDR2 ANQGSEA. The CDR3 region is CSATGSSYEQYF.

This clonotype is identified as medium-sized from frequency. The rearrangement links TRBV29-1 to TRBJ1-3; TCRdb designates TRBD1, a call that cannot be tested without DNA. CDR3 length equals 13 residues. Germline values: CDR1 SQVTM, CDR2 ANQGSEA. This CDR3 is CSVEDGRGDTIYF.

The CDR3 loop is CATRGAGGDYNEQFF. The chain links TRBV14 to TRBJ2-1; without DNA, the TCRdb call of TRBD1 cannot be checked. There are 15 residues in the CDR3. Per the germline V gene, CDR1 is SGHDN and CDR2 is FVKESK. Variable domain in full (rest from reference TRBV14 and TRBJ2-1): EAGVTQFPSHSVIEKGQTVTLRCDPISGHDNLYWYRRVMGKEIKFLLHFVKESKQDESGMPNNRFLAERTGGTYSTLKVQPAELEDSGVYFCATRGAGGDYNEQFFGPGTRLTVL.

Considering frequency, this clonotype is medium-sized. The gene calls are TRBV9 and TRBJ2-7; TCRdb designates TRBD2, a call that cannot be tested without DNA. This CDR3 is built from 14 residues. Germline loops: CDR1 SGDLS, CDR2 YYNGEE. The CDR3 sequence: CASSVGGSPYEQYF.

The chain carries TRBV3-1 and TRBJ2-3. Germline CDR1 LGHDT, CDR2 YNNKEL (reference sequence). The CDR3 consists of 16 residues. The CDR3 loop is CASSQGRFSSTDTQYF.

This clonotype ranks as medium-sized in terms of frequency. The V and J genes are TRBV11-2 and TRBJ1-2. The CDR3 is 12 amino acids. CDR1 and CDR2 (germline): SGHAT, FQNNGV. CDR3 residues: CASSGLASGYTF.

The chain links TRBV5-6 to TRBJ2-5; there is no DNA to check the TCRdb D call of TRBD2. CDR1 is SGHDT and CDR2 is YYEEEE in the germline V gene. This CDR3 has 14 residues. CDR3: CASSRLAGEETQYF.

V usage is TRBV4-2 and J usage is TRBJ2-7; the D gene TCRdb calls, TRBD2, cannot be checked with no DNA. The CDR3 runs 15 residues. Germline V gene lookup returns CDR1 LGHNA and CDR2 YNFKEQ. The CDR3 loop is CASSQASLGLREQYF.

This clonotype is medium-sized by frequency. The rearrangement joins TRBV2 to TRBJ2-1; the D call from TCRdb, TRBD2, cannot be confirmed without DNA. This CDR3 spans 12 amino acids. From germline, CDR1 is SNHLY and CDR2 FYNNEI. The CDR3 loop is CASSLTGREQFF.

The rearrangement links TRBV5-8 to TRBJ2-7; TCRdb indicates TRBD1, and absent DNA this call remains unverified. CDR3 length: 13 residues. CDR1 SGHTS and CDR2 YDEGEE come from the germline V gene. The CDR3: CASSGAQGYEQYF.

The J gene is TRBJ2-5, the V gene TRBV5-5; TCRdb designates TRBD2, a call that cannot be tested without DNA. Germline CDR1 reads SGHKS; CDR2 reads YYEKEE (reference sequence). The CDR3 is 15 amino acids. CDR3 in amino acids: CASSYAGGHQETQYF.

This clonotype is labeled large based on frequency. The gene calls are TRBV7-6 and TRBJ1-2; with no DNA, the TCRdb D assignment of TRBD1 cannot be verified. CDR1 is SGHVS and CDR2 is FNYEAQ in the germline V gene. This CDR3 is built from 17 residues. This CDR3 is CASSFDRERRAVYGYTF.

This chain connects TRBV27 to TRBJ2-5; the D call from TCRdb, TRBD1, cannot be confirmed without DNA. The CDR3 consists of 17 residues. CDR1 MNHEY and CDR2 SMNVEV come from the germline V gene (reference sequence). This CDR3 reads CASSSVGGLLSEETQYF.

The V and J genes are TRBV19 and TRBJ2-1. The germline V gene encodes CDR1 LNHDA and CDR2 SQIVND (reference sequence). The CDR3 consists of 14 residues. The CDR3 protein is CASSSGSSYNEQFF.

This clonotype is labeled medium-sized based on frequency. The rearrangement joins TRBV11-2 to TRBJ2-5; TCRdb picks TRBD1, but there is no DNA to check that call. CDR3 length: 12 amino acids. Per germline, CDR1 SGHAT and CDR2 FQNNGV. The CDR3 sequence: CASSGQEETQYF.

The rearrangement joins TRBV12-3 or TRBV12-4 to TRBJ1-2; TCRdb reports TRBD1, a call that lacks DNA to check it against. The CDR3 covers 15 residues. The CDR3 sequence is CASSLAGTGVRGYTF.